This TCR beta chain was identified in a study of breast tumors, draining lymph nodes, adjacent tissues. Notes on the study in general: Compared with basal-like, luminal-like tumors shared significantly more repertoire with nontumor tissue. Tumors had less TCR diversity than lymph nodes, more than nontumor tissue. Tumor T cell lymph node origin was a supported hypothesis, not proven. Findings are consistent with lymph node origin and intratumoral expansion of most tumor T cells.

TCRdb re-called the multiplex PCR reads through MiXCR, storing one row per CDR3 protein. This sample has approximately 89,000 distinct CDR3 sequences, with 25% to 35% found just once. This clonotype was observed many times. Its specificity is not known. Axillary draining lymph nodes of breast cancer patients supplied the node samples. Material for sequencing was axillary lymph node tissue. The clonotype was recovered from a female donor with breast cancer. Some clones in this sample may be carry-over from other donors' samples.

The chain's CDR3 is CASSPWVLPYEQYF. DNA of the CDR3: TGTGCCAGCAGCCCGTGGGTCCTTCCCTACGAGCAGTACTTC. This rearrangement joins TRBV9 to TRBJ2-7; D is uncertain. CDR3 length equals 14 residues. Trimming removed 4 bases at V and 2 bases at J, with 13 bases between. Germline assignment: CDR1 SGDLS and CDR2 YYNGEE.